Below, 18 T cell receptor beta chains from the same sample are listed, as sequenced in a study of T cells in Graves' hyperthyroidism and ophthalmopathy. TCR beta CDR3 sequences were amplified from RNA transcripts. Primed by the HTBI set, a first-round RT-PCR was run on the TCR CDR3. MiXCR, run by TCRdb on the multiplex PCR reads, gives a single entry per CDR3 protein. In the table there are fewer than 500,000 distinct CDR3 sequences, more than 14% of which are singletons. The sample was blood. These TCRs come from a woman aged 25-40 years with Graves' ophthalmopathy.

This clonotype was seen ten or more times. This CDR3 reads CASSSFGLAGAGYNEQFF. CDR3 in DNA: TGTGCCAGCAGTTCCTTCGGCCTAGCGGGGGCCGGATACAATGAGCAGTTCTTC. The chain is built from TRBV5-5 and TRBJ2-1, with 10 bases aligning to TRBD2. The CDR3 has 18 amino acids. The V segment lost 5 bases and the J segment 4 bases; nucleotides outside the gene matches: 15. Germline CDR1 is SGHKS and CDR2 is YYEKEE (reference sequence).

This clonotype was seen a few times. This rearrangement joins TRBV20-1 to TRBJ2-7; 11 bases line up with TRBD2. J lost 6 bases, V lost 0 bases, and 10 bases had no gene match. From germline, CDR1 is DFQATT and CDR2 SNEGSKA (reference sequence). The CDR3 covers 16 residues. This chain's CDR3 is CSAREPIGLAGREQYF. CDR3 in DNA: TGCAGTGCTAGAGAACCTATTGGACTAGCGGGTCGCGAGCAGTACTTC.

In this sample, this clonotype turned up once. The chain has TRBV9 and TRBJ2-5; TRBD2 matches 8 bases. CDR3 length: 14 amino acids. Germline V gene lookup returns CDR1 SGDLS and CDR2 YYNGEE. Losses at the gene ends were 5 bases for V and 2 bases for J; bases not matched to a gene: 5. CDR3 protein: CASSYSGAQETQYF. For the CDR3, the DNA is TGTGCCAGCAGTTATAGCGGGGCTCAAGAGACCCAGTACTTC.

The table lists this clonotype with many counts. This chain uses TRBV28 with TRBJ2-4; D is unresolved. V shed 5 bases and J shed 0 bases, with 17 bases lying between them. The CDR3 covers 17 residues. Per germline, CDR1 MDHEN and CDR2 SYDVKM. Here the CDR3 DNA reads TGTGCCAGCAGTCCCCCCCCGGCGATGCTAGCCAAAAACATTCAGTACTTC. As protein: CASSPPPAMLAKNIQYF.

As for this clonotype: A read error is possible here, since a much larger clone lies one base away. No conserved phenylalanine or tryptophan ends this CDR3, so it is likely a read error. The chain employs TRBV5-1 and TRBJ2-7; D is uncertain. Germline V lookup: CDR1 SGHRS, CDR2 YFSETQ. With 4 bases removed from V and 2 bases from J, the gap between germline ends came to 19 bases. The CDR3 is 16 residues long. This CDR3 is CASSLKGQTPTYEQYL. CDR3 DNA sequence: TGCGCCAGCAGCCTAAAGGGTCAAACCCCGACCTACGAGCAGTACCTC.

This chain uses TRBV28 with TRBJ2-7; TRBD1 matches at 8 bases. V lost 9 bases, J lost 4 bases, and 14 bases stayed unmatched. The CDR3 is 15 residues long. From germline, CDR1 is MDHEN and CDR2 SYDVKM. The CDR3 sequence is CASSPSRDRRYEQYF. The CDR3 DNA sequence: TGTGCCAGTAGTCCCTCCCGGGACAGGAGATACGAGCAGTACTTC.

The table lists this clonotype with many counts. The chain combines TRBV7-2 with TRBJ2-1; 9 positions agree with TRBD1. The germline V gene encodes CDR1 SGHTA and CDR2 FQGNSA. The CDR3 has 15 residues. Trimming cost V 5 bases and J 3 bases; bases outside gene matches: 5. CDR3 sequence: CASSEDRGLYNEQFF. In nucleotides, the CDR3 is TGTGCCAGCAGCGAGGACAGGGGTCTCTACAATGAGCAGTTCTTC.

The CDR3: CAWSNAQTGTQYF. The CDR3 DNA follows: TGTGCCTGGAGTAACGCCCAGACAGGGACCCAGTACTTC. The chain carries TRBV30 and TRBJ2-5; TRBD1 is a possible D gene (6 bases). The CDR3 totals 13 residues. From germline, CDR1 is GTSNPN and CDR2 SVGIG (reference sequence). Trimming took off 2 bases at V and 7 bases at J, with 14 bases between the two ends. Full variable domain (outside the CDR3, taken from reference TRBV30 and TRBJ2-5): SQTIHQWPATLVQPVGSPLSLECTVEGTSNPNLYWYRQAAGRGLQLLFYSVGIGQISSEVPQNLSASRPQDRQFILSSKKLLLSDSGFYLCAWSNAQTGTQYFGPGTRLLVL.

On this clonotype itself: A clone one base away is much larger, so this may be a read error. The V call is TRBV27, the J call TRBJ2-2; D might be TRBD2 (6 bases). This CDR3 has 11 residues. The ends were cut back, 5 bases at V and 11 bases at J, with 9 bases in the middle. The germline V gene encodes CDR1 MNHEY and CDR2 SMNVEV (reference sequence). The CDR3 DNA sequence: TGTGCCAGCAGTGCGGGACCCGAGCTGTTTTTT. Protein product: CASSAGPELFF.

This clonotype occurred many times. The rearrangement joins TRBV9 to TRBJ1-5, with D possibly matching TRBD1 (5 bases). CDR1 SGDLS and CDR2 YYNGEE come from the germline V gene. There are 17 residues in the CDR3. The ends were cut back, 4 bases at V and 3 bases at J, with 20 bases in the middle. CDR3 nucleotides: TGTGCCAGCAGCCGTGGGGCCCTAGACAGTTACAATCAGCCCCAGCATTTT. Translated: CASSRGALDSYNQPQHF.

The rearrangement uses TRBV2 and TRBJ2-1; 11 bases are shared with TRBD1. Germline V lookup: CDR1 SNHLY, CDR2 FYNNEI. The CDR3 has 15 amino acids. V trimming: 4 bases; J trimming: 7 bases; junction bases outside the gene matches: 6. CDR3 sequence: CASSGTGGAGNEQFF. The CDR3 DNA sequence: TGTGCCAGCAGTGGGACAGGGGGCGCCGGGAATGAGCAGTTCTTC.

This clonotype came up many times. V usage is TRBV2 and J usage is TRBJ2-7, with TRBD1 as a possible D gene (7 bases). The CDR3 has 13 residues. Per the germline V gene, CDR1 is SNHLY and CDR2 is FYNNEI. The V end lost 10 bases, the J end lost 2 bases, and 15 bases lay between the germline ends. CDR3 DNA sequence: TGTGCCATCTCCAGGGGGGCTACCTACGAGCAGTACTTC. Amino acids: CAISRGATYEQYF. Full variable domain (rest looked up from reference TRBV2 and TRBJ2-7): EPEVTQTPSHQVTQMGQEVILRCVPISNHLYFYWYRQILGQKVEFLVSFYNNEISEKSEIFDDQFSVERPDGSNFTLKIRSTKLEDSAMYFCAISRGATYEQYFGPGTRLTVT.

At least ten counts were recorded for this clonotype. CDR3 sequence reads: CASSLDVGAGDISYNEQFF. Written as DNA, the CDR3 is TGCGCCAGCAGCTTGGACGTGGGGGCAGGGGATATTTCCTACAATGAGCAGTTCTTC. This rearrangement joins TRBV5-1 to TRBJ2-1; D perhaps matches TRBD1 (6 bases). The CDR3 extends over 19 amino acids. The V gene lost 0 bases and the J gene lost 1 base, with 20 bases spanning the gap. Germline V gene data show CDR1 as SGHRS and CDR2 as YFSETQ.

This clonotype was found a few times. The chain combines TRBV20-1 with TRBJ2-7, with D tentatively TRBD1 or TRBD2 (5 bases each). The CDR3 spans 13 residues. Deletions cut 6 bases from V and 6 bases from J, with 18 bases between. CDR1 and CDR2 (germline): DFQATT, SNEGSKA (reference sequence). The CDR3 nucleotides are TGCAGTGCCCGCGCAGGGCGGGTACTCGAGCAGTACTTC. Its translation: CSARAGRVLEQYF.

This clonotype was counted at least ten times. The chain is built from TRBV29-1 and TRBJ1-2; 7 nucleotides match TRBD1. V lost 3 bases and J lost 4; bases outside the gene matches: 14. CDR1 is SQVTM, CDR2 ANQGSEA, per germline. This CDR3 spans 16 amino acids. The CDR3 DNA follows: TGCAGCGTTGATGGAACCACTCGACAGGGCCTCTATGGCTACACCTTC. Translated: CSVDGTTRQGLYGYTF. Variable domain in full (rest from reference TRBV29-1 and TRBJ1-2): SAVISQKPSRDICQRGTSLTIQCQVDSQVTMMFWYRQQPGQSLTLIATANQGSEATYESGFVIDKFPISRPNLTFSTLTVSNMSPEDSSIYLCSVDGTTRQGLYGYTFGSGTRLTVV.

CDR3 DNA: TGTGCCATCAGTGAGAGGCAGGAAATCAACATGAACACTGAAGCTTTCTTT. It specifies CAISERQEINMNTEAFF. The chain recombines TRBV10-3 with TRBJ1-1; D unclear. The CDR3 runs 17 residues. Trimming shortened V by 2 bases and J by 0 bases, and 16 bases separated the two germline ends. Germline V gene data show CDR1 as ENHRY and CDR2 as SYGVKD.

At least ten counts were recorded for this clonotype. This chain joins TRBV2 and TRBJ1-1; D unresolved. The CDR3 runs to 10 residues. Germline V gene data show CDR1 as SNHLY and CDR2 as FYNNEI. V gave up 6 bases and J gave up 6 bases, with 5 bases separating them. CDR3 sequence: CASSRPEAFF. As DNA, the CDR3 is TGTGCCAGCAGCAGGCCTGAAGCTTTCTTT.

This clonotype appeared many times. This chain uses TRBV28 with TRBJ1-2; D remains ambiguous. With 6 bases removed from V and 4 bases from J, the gap between germline ends came to 9 bases. Germline assignment: CDR1 MDHEN and CDR2 SYDVKM. CDR3 length: 12 residues. The CDR3 loop is CASRRTVYGYTF. The CDR3 DNA follows: TGTGCCAGCAGGAGAACGGTCTATGGCTACACCTTC.